A single sample is the source of the 30 T cell receptor beta chains below, sequenced in a study of cytomegalovirus exposure and HLA in healthy donors. With 60 Vbeta and 13 Jbeta primers, the PCR was carried out. Libraries were prepared by immunoSEQ multiplex PCR; TCRdb keeps only in-frame clonotypes and omits some of them. The sample includes under 130,000 clones, roughly three quarters of them seen just once. Source material: PBMCs. These receptors all come from a young woman in good health and CMV-seropositive.

The chain has TRBV4-1 and TRBJ2-1; D call uncertain. V shed 0 bases and J shed 8 bases, with 5 bases lying between them. Germline assignment: CDR1 MGHRA and CDR2 YSYEKL. The CDR3 length is 12 residues. The CDR3 here is CASSQDLYEQFF. Written as DNA, the CDR3 is TGCGCCAGCAGCCAAGATCTGTATGAGCAGTTCTTC.

The J gene is TRBJ1-1, the V gene TRBV28, with D unclear. V gave up 8 bases and J gave up 2 bases, with 15 bases separating them. Germline lookup yields CDR1 MDHEN and CDR2 SYDVKM. This CDR3 is 14 amino acids long. CDR3 sequence (DNA): TGTGCCAGCCCCCCGGGAGGGAGTAACACTGAAGCTTTCTTT. Amino acids: CASPPGGSNTEAFF.

This clone is a singleton in its sample. The chain recombines TRBV6-1 with TRBJ2-1; 12 bases agree with TRBD1. Germline V gives CDR1 MNHNS, CDR2 SASEGT. The CDR3 consists of 14 residues. The trim removed 10 bases at V and 7 bases at J, leaving 8 bases unmatched. The CDR3 nucleotides read TGTGCCACCCCCCGGGACAGGGGGCGGAATGAGCAGTTCTTC. Its translation: CATPRDRGRNEQFF.

This chain connects TRBV6-6 to TRBJ1-3, with TRBD1 as a possible D gene (6 bases). The CDR3 contains 14 residues. Germline CDR1 is MNHNY and CDR2 is SVGAGI (reference sequence). V lost 7 bases and J 4 bases, leaving 14 bases between the germline ends. This CDR3 is CASIQGTGGNTIYF. DNA of the CDR3: TGTGCCAGCATACAGGGAACGGGCGGAAACACCATATATTTT.

The rearrangement joins TRBV2 to TRBJ2-3, with 10 bases matching TRBD2. The CDR3 contains 15 residues. With 5 bases clipped from V and 4 bases from J, the junction kept 6 bases outside the gene matches. CDR1 and CDR2 from the germline V gene are SNHLY and FYNNEI. The CDR3 spells CASSFLAGAADTQYF. Written as DNA, the CDR3 is TGTGCCAGCAGTTTCCTAGCGGGAGCGGCAGATACGCAGTATTTT.

The V call is TRBV13, the J call TRBJ2-3; 9 positions match TRBD1. With V trimmed by 5 bases and J by 4 bases, 7 bases remained unmatched. The CDR3 sequence is 15 residues long. Germline assignment: CDR1 PRHDT and CDR2 FYEKMQ (reference sequence). The CDR3 DNA sequence: TGTGCCAGCAGCACCGGGACAGGGATCTCAGATACGCAGTATTTT. This translates into CASSTGTGISDTQYF.

The CDR3 protein is CASSLVLTGAAYEQYF. In DNA form, the CDR3 reads TGTGCCAGCAGCTTGGTCCTCACAGGTGCTGCCTACGAGCAGTACTTC. V gene TRBV7-9 combines with J gene TRBJ2-7, with D possibly matching TRBD1 (5 bases). CDR1 SEHNR and CDR2 FQNEAQ come from the germline V gene (reference sequence). V lost 3 bases and J 2 bases, leaving 17 bases between the germline ends. The CDR3 totals 16 residues.

The rearrangement joins TRBV5-1 to TRBJ1-1, with 8 bases lining up with TRBD1. The junction had 12 bases not matched to a gene; V was cut back by 4 bases and J by 10 bases. The CDR3 length is 14 residues. Per the germline V gene, CDR1 is SGHRS and CDR2 is YFSETQ. The CDR3 sequence is CASSKGAGGAGAFF. The CDR3 nucleotides are TGCGCCAGCAGCAAAGGGGCAGGGGGCGCGGGAGCTTTCTTT.

This clone appeared a few times. The CDR3 nucleotides are TGCGCCAGCAGCTTGGGACAGGGCTCGGAAGCTTTCTTT. It translates to CASSLGQGSEAFF. This sequence joins TRBV5-1 and TRBJ1-1; 7 bases agree with TRBD1. The CDR3 loop spans 13 amino acids. Germline V gives CDR1 SGHRS, CDR2 YFSETQ. With 0 bases clipped from V and 8 bases from J, the junction kept 4 bases outside the gene matches.

V and J are TRBV6-5 and TRBJ1-1; D unclear. Trimming took 0 bases from V and 3 from J, leaving 11 bases between them. From germline, CDR1 is MNHEY and CDR2 SVGAGI. The CDR3 is 15 residues long. CDR3 sequence (DNA): TGTGCCAGCAGTTACTCTGTGGGCTTCGACACTGAAGCTTTCTTT. Amino acid sequence: CASSYSVGFDTEAFF.

This clone was recorded a few times. The chain joins TRBV9 to TRBJ2-7, with TRBD2 matching 7 bases. CDR1 SGDLS and CDR2 YYNGEE come from the germline V gene. This CDR3 spans 17 amino acids. V gave up 4 bases and J gave up 4 bases; unmatched junction bases: 17. The CDR3, as DNA: TGTGCCAGCAGCTCCAGTGTGGGAGCGGGGCTGGAATACGAGCAGTACTTC. This sequence encodes CASSSSVGAGLEYEQYF.

This clone was counted a few times. This chain uses TRBV7-8 with TRBJ2-7; maybe TRBD2 (6 bases). The germline V gene encodes CDR1 SGHVS and CDR2 FQNEAQ. V gave up 5 bases and J gave up 0 bases, with 11 bases separating them. The CDR3 length is 14 residues. CDR3 bases: TGTGCCAGCAGCCAGCTAGCGCACTCCTACGAGCAGTACTTC. This encodes CASSQLAHSYEQYF.

CDR3 in DNA: TGTGCCACCAGGGGGCGGAGTGGGGGGTCCGGGGAGCTGTTTTTT. This gives the protein CATRGRSGGSGELFF. The chain is built from TRBV6-5 and TRBJ2-2; 8 nucleotides match TRBD1. This CDR3 is built from 15 residues. Trimming cost V 10 bases and J 6 bases; bases outside gene matches: 13. In germline, CDR1 is MNHEY, CDR2 SVGAGI.

This clone has a single count. The J gene is TRBJ2-5, the V gene TRBV29-1; no definite D call. The CDR3 covers 12 residues. Germline CDR1 reads SQVTM; CDR2 reads ANQGSEA. Trimming cost V 7 bases and J 5 bases, with 14 bases left between them. The CDR3 spells CSGQILSETQYF. The CDR3 nucleotides read TGCAGCGGCCAGATCCTCTCGGAGACCCAGTACTTC.

Here the CDR3 DNA reads TGTGCCAGCACCGACAGGGGGCTAGGCACTGAAGCTTTCTTT. Amino acid sequence: CASTDRGLGTEAFF. The rearrangement links TRBV7-8 to TRBJ1-1, with 10 bases aligning to TRBD1. Germline values: CDR1 SGHVS, CDR2 FQNEAQ. The CDR3 totals 14 residues. V trimming: 7 bases; J trimming: 4 bases; junction bases outside the gene matches: 6.

The gene calls are TRBV5-1 and TRBJ1-3, with unresolved D. The V gene lost 0 bases and the J gene lost 0 bases, with 7 bases spanning the gap. CDR1 is SGHRS, CDR2 YFSETQ, per germline. The CDR3 loop spans 15 amino acids. In DNA form, the CDR3 reads TGCGCCAGCAGCTTGGAATCTCTCTCTGGAAACACCATATATTTT. It encodes CASSLESLSGNTIYF.

With respect to this clone: This specimen includes other DNA sequences encoding the same CDR3. The chain recombines TRBV9 with TRBJ2-3; 10 bases line up with TRBD2. The germline CDR1 and CDR2 sequences are SGDLS and YYNGEE. V lost 3 bases to trimming and J lost 4 bases; unmatched junction nucleotides: 2. The length of the CDR3 is 14 residues. The CDR3 here is CASSASGRADTQYF. Here the CDR3 DNA reads TGTGCCAGCAGCGCCAGCGGGAGGGCAGATACGCAGTATTTT. Combining the CDR3 with reference TRBV9 and TRBJ2-3 gives the whole variable domain DSGVTQTPKHLITATGQRVTLRCSPRSGDLSVYWYQQSLDQGLQFLIQYYNGEERAKGNILERFSAQQFPDLHSELNLSSLELGDSALYFCASSASGRADTQYFGPGTRLTVL.

This chain uses TRBV6-5 with TRBJ1-6; TRBD1 matches at 7 bases. The CDR3 loop spans 15 amino acids. The V and J ends lost 6 bases and 7 bases, in that order; junction bases with no gene match: 9. Germline-derived CDR1 and CDR2 are MNHEY and SVGAGI. CDR3 amino acids: CASRGGTAGNSPLHF. CDR3 DNA: TGTGCCAGCAGAGGCGGGACAGCTGGGAATTCACCCCTCCACTTT.

The genes are TRBV2 and TRBJ1-1; 10 bases are a match to TRBD1. V shed 6 bases, J shed 9 bases, and the junction held 7 bases outside the gene matches. The CDR3 is 13 residues long. CDR1 SNHLY and CDR2 FYNNEI come from the germline V gene. Here the CDR3 DNA reads TGTGCCAGCAGGGGGTCGACAGGGGGCAAAGCTTTCTTT. This encodes CASRGSTGGKAFF.

J is TRBJ1-2 and V is TRBV9, with TRBD1 matching over 7 bases. V was clipped by 1 base and J by 8 bases; unmatched bases: 8. Looked up from germline, CDR1 is SGDLS and CDR2 is YYNGEE. The CDR3 sequence is 14 residues long. The CDR3 reads CASSVSDRAGGYTF. Here the CDR3 DNA reads TGTGCCAGCAGCGTATCCGACAGGGCGGGAGGCTACACCTTC.

The chain uses TRBV19 and TRBJ2-2; weak D call: TRBD1 (6 bases). CDR1 and CDR2 from the germline V gene are LNHDA and SQIVND (reference sequence). CDR3 length: 13 amino acids. Trimming pared 4 bases from V and 6 bases from J, leaving 9 bases between. The CDR3 loop is CASSRSGAGELFF. The CDR3, as DNA: TGTGCCAGTAGTAGGTCAGGGGCCGGGGAGCTGTTTTTT. Full variable domain (rest looked up from reference TRBV19 and TRBJ2-2): DGGITQSPKYLFRKEGQNVTLSCEQNLNHDAMYWYRQDPGQGLRLIYYSQIVNDFQKGDIAEGYSVSREKKESFPLTVTSAQKNPTAFYLCASSRSGAGELFFGEGSRLTVL.

The chain recombines TRBV5-6 with TRBJ2-5, with TRBD2 matching over 10 bases. The J call is doubtful: the DNA matches TRBJ2-7 better. This CDR3 region has 13 residues. CDR1 and CDR2 from the germline V gene are SGHDT and YYEEEE. CDR3 bases: TGTGCCAGCAGGCTAGCGGGGGCCTACGAGCAGTACTTC. Its translation: CASRLAGAYEQYF.

The chain recombines TRBV10-1 with TRBJ2-3, with a tentative D call TRBD1 (5 bases). The CDR3 consists of 14 residues. Germline V gives CDR1 WNHNN, CDR2 SYGVQD (reference sequence). The ends were cut back, 2 bases at V and 0 bases at J, with 6 bases in the middle. Here the CDR3 reads CASSEGASTDTQYF. The DNA of the CDR3 is TGCGCCAGCAGTGAGGGGGCTAGCACAGATACGCAGTATTTT.

The rearrangement joins TRBV29-1 to TRBJ1-5; TRBD1 aligns across 7 bases. V dropped 4 bases and J dropped 0; count of bases not matched to a gene: 3. CDR1 is SQVTM, CDR2 ANQGSEA, per germline. This CDR3 contains 14 residues. The CDR3 DNA follows: TGCAGCGTTGGGACAGGCCTTAGCAATCAGCCCCAGCATTTT. Translation gives CSVGTGLSNQPQHF.

This chain joins TRBV4-1 and TRBJ2-7; TRBD2 agrees at 8 bases. CDR1 and CDR2 (germline): MGHRA, YSYEKL. The V segment lost 0 bases and the J segment 7 bases; nucleotides outside the gene matches: 8. The CDR3 covers 15 residues. The CDR3 coding sequence is TGCGCCAGCAGCCAAGAGGCGGGGGGCCCCAGGGAGCAGTACTTC. Protein: CASSQEAGGPREQYF.

Remarks on this clone: Other nucleotide sequences from this sample produce the same CDR3. This chain uses TRBV29-1 with TRBJ2-3, with TRBD2 as a possible D gene (5 bases). CDR3 length: 12 residues. Germline values: CDR1 SQVTM, CDR2 ANQGSEA. V dropped 6 bases and J dropped 1 base, with 8 bases sitting between them. CDR3 coding DNA: TGCAGCGTCGACGGGGGCACAGATACGCAGTATTTT. Encoded protein: CSVDGGTDTQYF.

The table lists this clone with a few counts. CDR3 coding DNA: TGTGCCAGCAGCCCCGGAGGAGAGGGGGGGCTATACGAGCAGTACTTC. It encodes CASSPGGEGGLYEQYF. The chain employs TRBV7-9 and TRBJ2-7; D is perhaps TRBD2 (7 bases). Between the trimmed V and J ends, which lost 5 bases and 4 bases, there was a span of 21 bases. Germline CDR1 reads SEHNR; CDR2 reads FQNEAQ (reference sequence). The CDR3 runs to 16 residues.

The chain links TRBV28 to TRBJ2-7; TRBD2 aligns across 8 bases. Germline values: CDR1 MDHEN, CDR2 SYDVKM. The CDR3 is 16 residues long. V lost 4 bases to trimming and J lost 0 bases; unmatched junction nucleotides: 8. In DNA form, the CDR3 reads TGTGCCAGCAGTTCCCCGGGACTAGGGAGCTCCTACGAGCAGTACTTC. Protein: CASSSPGLGSSYEQYF.

The chain recombines TRBV7-2 with TRBJ2-7, with 9 bases fitting TRBD2. Germline trimming cut 5 bases from V and 6 bases from J; bases unmatched to any gene: 8. CDR3 size: 14 residues. Germline loops: CDR1 SGHTA, CDR2 FQGNSA. CDR3 residues: CASSRGGGPAEQYF. The CDR3 region has the DNA TGTGCCAGCAGCCGCGGGGGGGGGCCTGCCGAGCAGTACTTC.

This chain connects TRBV30 to TRBJ1-3, with D unresolved. V lost 4 bases to trimming and J lost 3 bases, with 10 bases between them. The length of the CDR3 is 13 residues. In germline, CDR1 is GTSNPN, CDR2 SVGIG (reference sequence). The CDR3 DNA follows: TGTGCCTGGATTACGGGATTTGGAAACACCATATATTTT. It codes for CAWITGFGNTIYF.